The source of this TCR beta chain is a study of T cell responses to AZD1222 COVID-19 vaccine. General study points: A mostly white British donor set with more females was recruited, and clonal diversity was possibly underestimated. Nearly half of unique spike-specific TCRs reportedly avoided B.1.351 and B.1.1.7 mutated regions.

Trimming left V 3 bases short and J 1 base short, with 7 bases between. The CDR3 consists of 13 residues. The germline gives CDR1 SGHRS, CDR2 YFSETQ. A remark on this clone: Its antigen is undetermined.

Using immunoSEQ multiplex PCR, the repertoire was profiled, and TCRdb retains in-frame clones only, with some absent. The table lists some 150,000 clones, approximately 89% of them singletons. The clonotype comes from an adult in good health. The rearrangement links TRBV5-1 to TRBJ1-1, with D unresolved. The material sequenced was peripheral blood, taken on day 0 of AZD1222 vaccination. The CDR3 region is CASSSTPNTEAFF. CDR3 in DNA: TGCGCCAGCAGCTCTACACCGAACACTGAAGCTTTCTTT.